The clone carrying this T cell receptor beta chain was seen a handful of times. What it binds is not known. This specimen belongs to a study of identical twins. After template switching added a universal primer site, the resulting cDNA carried unique molecular identifiers. MiXCR, applied by TCRdb to the 5' RACE reads, yields one record per CDR3 protein. The table has 460,000 or so distinct CDR3 sequences, 14% seen once; the top ten hold around 0.52%. The CDR3 spans 15 residues. CDR1 is LGHDT and CDR2 is YNNKEL in the germline V gene (reference sequence). V lost 0 bases, J lost 1 base, and 9 bases lay in between. Study-level findings and limits: Twin-shared out-of-frame alpha sequences were enriched for low generation probability. Invariant T cells like MAIT and iNKT could partly confound the zero-insertion analyses. Cross-sectional statistics underpinned the conclusions; the same donors were not followed.

The data were also submitted as part of a second study, on yellow fever vaccine responses in identical twins.

The sequence was obtained from a woman between 18 and 29 years old in good health. The material sequenced was CD4+ T cells sorted from blood. The chain combines TRBV3-1 with TRBJ1-1, with TRBD1 as a possible D gene (5 bases). The CDR3 DNA reads TGTGCCAGCAGCCAAGAGCCCGGGGCGAACACTGAAGCTTTCTTT. Translation gives CASSQEPGANTEAFF.